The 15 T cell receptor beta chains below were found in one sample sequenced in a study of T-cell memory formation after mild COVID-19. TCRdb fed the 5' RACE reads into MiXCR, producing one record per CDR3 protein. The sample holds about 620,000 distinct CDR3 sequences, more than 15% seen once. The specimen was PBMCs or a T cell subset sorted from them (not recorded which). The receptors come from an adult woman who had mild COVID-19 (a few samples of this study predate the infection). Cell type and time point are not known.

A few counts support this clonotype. As DNA, the CDR3 is TGCGCCAGCAGCCAAGGCTGGCGGAATGAGCAGTTCTTC. Translated: CASSQGWRNEQFF. V is TRBV4-3 and J is TRBJ2-1; D remains unclear. This CDR3 spans 13 amino acids. V lost 1 base and J lost 7, with 8 bases in between. The germline V gene has CDR1 LGHNA and CDR2 YSLEER.

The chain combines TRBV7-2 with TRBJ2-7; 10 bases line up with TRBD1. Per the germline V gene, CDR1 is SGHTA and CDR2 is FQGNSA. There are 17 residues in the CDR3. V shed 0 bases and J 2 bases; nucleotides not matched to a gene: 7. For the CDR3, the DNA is TGTGCCAGCAGCTTAGCGCTATCCGGGACAGGGGCCTACGAGCAGTACTTC. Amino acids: CASSLALSGTGAYEQYF.

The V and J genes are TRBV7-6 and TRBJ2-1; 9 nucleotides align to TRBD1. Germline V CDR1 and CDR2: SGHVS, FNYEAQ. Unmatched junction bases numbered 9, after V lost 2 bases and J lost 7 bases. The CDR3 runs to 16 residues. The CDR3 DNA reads TGTGCCAGCAGCTTATCACACGGGACAGGGTCAAATGAGCAGTTCTTC. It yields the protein CASSLSHGTGSNEQFF.

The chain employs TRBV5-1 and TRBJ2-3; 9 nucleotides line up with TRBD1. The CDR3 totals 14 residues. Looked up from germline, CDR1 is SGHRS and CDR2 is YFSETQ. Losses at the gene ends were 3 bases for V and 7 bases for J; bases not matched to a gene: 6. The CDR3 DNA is TGCGCCAGCAGCTCAGGGACAGGGTTAAATACGCAGTATTTT. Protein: CASSSGTGLNTQYF.

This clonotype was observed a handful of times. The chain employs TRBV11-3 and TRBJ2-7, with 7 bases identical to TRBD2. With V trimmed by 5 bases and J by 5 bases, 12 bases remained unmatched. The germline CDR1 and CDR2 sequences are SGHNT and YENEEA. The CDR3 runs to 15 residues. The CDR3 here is CASSRSLRENHEQYF. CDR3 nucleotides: TGTGCCAGCAGCCGCTCATTGCGGGAGAACCACGAGCAGTACTTC.

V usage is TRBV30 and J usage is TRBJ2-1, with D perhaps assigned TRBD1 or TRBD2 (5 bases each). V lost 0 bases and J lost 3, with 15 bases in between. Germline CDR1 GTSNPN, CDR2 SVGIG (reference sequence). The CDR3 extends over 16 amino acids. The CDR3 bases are TGTGCCTGGAGTGTACTAGGGGCGGGCGTCTACAATGAGCAGTTCTTC. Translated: CAWSVLGAGVYNEQFF.

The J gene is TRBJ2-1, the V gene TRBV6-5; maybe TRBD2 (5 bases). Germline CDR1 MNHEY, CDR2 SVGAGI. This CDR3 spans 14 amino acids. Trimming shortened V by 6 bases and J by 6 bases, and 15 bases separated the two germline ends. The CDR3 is CASSLDGNSNEQFF. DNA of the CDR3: TGTGCCAGCAGCCTGGACGGGAACAGCAATGAGCAGTTCTTC.

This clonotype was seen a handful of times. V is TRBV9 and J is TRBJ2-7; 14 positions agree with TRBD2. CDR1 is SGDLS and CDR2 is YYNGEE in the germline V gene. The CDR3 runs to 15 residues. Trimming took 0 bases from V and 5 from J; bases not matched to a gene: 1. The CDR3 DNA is TGTGCCAGCAGCGTAGCGGGACTAGCGGGAGACGAGCAGTACTTC. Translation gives CASSVAGLAGDEQYF. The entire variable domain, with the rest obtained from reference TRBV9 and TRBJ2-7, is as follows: DSGVTQTPKHLITATGQRVTLRCSPRSGDLSVYWYQQSLDQGLQFLIQYYNGEERAKGNILERFSAQQFPDLHSELNLSSLELGDSALYFCASSVAGLAGDEQYFGPGTRLTVT.

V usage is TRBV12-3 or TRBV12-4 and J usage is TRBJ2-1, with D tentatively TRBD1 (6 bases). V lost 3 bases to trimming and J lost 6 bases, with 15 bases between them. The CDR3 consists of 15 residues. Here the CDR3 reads CASSLSTGWGNEQFF. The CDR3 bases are TGTGCCAGCAGTTTGAGTACAGGGTGGGGCAATGAGCAGTTCTTC.

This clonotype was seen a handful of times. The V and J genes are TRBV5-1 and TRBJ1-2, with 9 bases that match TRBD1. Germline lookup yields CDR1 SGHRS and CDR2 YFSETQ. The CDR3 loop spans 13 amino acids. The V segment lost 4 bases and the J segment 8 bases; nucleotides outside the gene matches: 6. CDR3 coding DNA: TGCGCCAGCAGCGTACAGGGGGCGGAGGGCTACACCTTC. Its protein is CASSVQGAEGYTF.

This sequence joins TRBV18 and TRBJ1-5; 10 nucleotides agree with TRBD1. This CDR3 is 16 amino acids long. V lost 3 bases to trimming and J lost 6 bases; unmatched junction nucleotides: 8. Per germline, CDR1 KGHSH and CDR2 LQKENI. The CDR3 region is CASSPRDRGESQPQHF. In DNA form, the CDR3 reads TGTGCCAGCTCACCGCGGGACAGGGGAGAAAGTCAGCCCCAGCATTTT.

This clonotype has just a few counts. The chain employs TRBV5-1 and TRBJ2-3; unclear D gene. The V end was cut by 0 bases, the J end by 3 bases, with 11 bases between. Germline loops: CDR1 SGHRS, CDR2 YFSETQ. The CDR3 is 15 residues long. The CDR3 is CASSLEVVVTDTQYF. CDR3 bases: TGCGCCAGCAGCTTGGAGGTGGTAGTAACAGATACGCAGTATTTT.

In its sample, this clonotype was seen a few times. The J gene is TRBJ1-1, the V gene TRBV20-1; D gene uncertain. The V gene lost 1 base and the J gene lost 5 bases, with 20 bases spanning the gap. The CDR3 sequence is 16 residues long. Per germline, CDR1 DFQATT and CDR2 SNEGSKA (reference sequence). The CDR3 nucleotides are TGCAGTGCTAGAGTAGGCTCCGGCTACCTGGGGACTGAAGCTTTCTTT. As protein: CSARVGSGYLGTEAFF.

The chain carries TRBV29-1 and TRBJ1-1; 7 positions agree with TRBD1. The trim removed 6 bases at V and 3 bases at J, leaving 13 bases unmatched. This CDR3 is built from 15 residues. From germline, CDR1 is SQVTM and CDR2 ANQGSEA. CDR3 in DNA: TGCAGCGTAGACTACACGGACAGGCCACACACTGAAGCTTTCTTT. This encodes CSVDYTDRPHTEAFF.

This chain's CDR3 is CASSYSGLAGGRPPNEQFF. The CDR3 DNA reads TGTGCCAGCAGTTACTCCGGACTAGCGGGGGGGCGTCCCCCCAATGAGCAGTTCTTC. The rearrangement joins TRBV6-5 to TRBJ2-1, with 15 bases lining up with TRBD2. This CDR3 has 19 residues. In germline, CDR1 is MNHEY, CDR2 SVGAGI. The ends lost 0 bases at V and 6 bases at J; junction bases unmatched: 9.